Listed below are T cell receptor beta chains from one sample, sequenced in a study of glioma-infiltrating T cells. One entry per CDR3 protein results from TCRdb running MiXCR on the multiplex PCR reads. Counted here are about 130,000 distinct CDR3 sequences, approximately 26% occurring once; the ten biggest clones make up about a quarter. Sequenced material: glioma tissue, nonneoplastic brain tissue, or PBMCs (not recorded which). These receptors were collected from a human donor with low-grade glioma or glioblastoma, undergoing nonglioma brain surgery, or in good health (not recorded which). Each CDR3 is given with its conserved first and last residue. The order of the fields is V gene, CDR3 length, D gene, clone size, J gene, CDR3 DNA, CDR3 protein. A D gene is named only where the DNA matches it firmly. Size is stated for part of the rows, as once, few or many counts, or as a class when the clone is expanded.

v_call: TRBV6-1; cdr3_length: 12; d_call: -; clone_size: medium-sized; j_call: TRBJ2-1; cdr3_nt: TGTGCCAGCAGGGCACGTGCTAGTGAGCAGTTCTTC; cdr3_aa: CASRARASEQFF
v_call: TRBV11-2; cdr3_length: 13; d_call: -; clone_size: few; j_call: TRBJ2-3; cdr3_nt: TGTGCCAGCAGTCGGTCCCTGGCGGATACGCAGTATTTT; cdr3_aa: CASSRSLADTQYF
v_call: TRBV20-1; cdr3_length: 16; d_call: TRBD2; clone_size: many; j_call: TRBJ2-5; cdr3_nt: TGCAGTGCTAGTAACCTAGCGGGAGAGTACCAAGAGACCCAGTACTTC; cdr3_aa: CSASNLAGEYQETQYF
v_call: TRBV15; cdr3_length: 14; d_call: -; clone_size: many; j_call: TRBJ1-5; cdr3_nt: TGTGCCACCAGCAGAGATTCGTTCTTTCAGCCCCAGCATTTT; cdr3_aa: CATSRDSFFQPQHF
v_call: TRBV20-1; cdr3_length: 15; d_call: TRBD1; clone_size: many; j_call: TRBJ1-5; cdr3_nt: TGCAGTGCTAGAGGACAGGGGGGGAGCAATCAGCCCCAGCATTTT; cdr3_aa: CSARGQGGSNQPQHF
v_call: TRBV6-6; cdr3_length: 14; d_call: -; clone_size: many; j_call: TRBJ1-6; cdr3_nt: TGTGCCAGCAGTTACCGGCCGCGGGAGACACCCCTCCACTTT; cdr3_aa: CASSYRPRETPLHF
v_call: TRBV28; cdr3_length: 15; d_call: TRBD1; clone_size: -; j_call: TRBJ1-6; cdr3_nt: TGTGCCAGCAGCCACACCGGGACAGAGAATTCACCCCTCCACTTT; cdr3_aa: CASSHTGTENSPLHF
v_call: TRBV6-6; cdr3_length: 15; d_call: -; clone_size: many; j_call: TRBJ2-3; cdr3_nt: TGTGCCAGCAGTTACTCCGACAGTATCACAGATACGCAGTATTTT; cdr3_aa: CASSYSDSITDTQYF
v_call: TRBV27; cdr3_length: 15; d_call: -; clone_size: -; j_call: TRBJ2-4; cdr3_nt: TGTGCCAGCAGTTTGGACAGTATGGCCAAAAACATTCAGTACTTC; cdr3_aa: CASSLDSMAKNIQYF
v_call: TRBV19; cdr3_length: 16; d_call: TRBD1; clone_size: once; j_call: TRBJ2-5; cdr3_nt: TGTGCCAGTAGTATAACCGGGACAGGGGCGCAAGAGACCCAGTACTTC; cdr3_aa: CASSITGTGAQETQYF
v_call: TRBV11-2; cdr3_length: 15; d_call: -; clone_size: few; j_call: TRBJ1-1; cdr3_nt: TGTGCCAGCGGGTCGGGGGGCGCGGGGAACACTGAAGCTTTCTTT; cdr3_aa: CASGSGGAGNTEAFF
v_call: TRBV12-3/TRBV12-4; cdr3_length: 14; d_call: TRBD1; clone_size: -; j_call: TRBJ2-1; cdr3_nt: TGTGCCAGCAGTCCGTGGGACAGGGATGGTGAGCAGTTCTTC; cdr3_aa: CASSPWDRDGEQFF
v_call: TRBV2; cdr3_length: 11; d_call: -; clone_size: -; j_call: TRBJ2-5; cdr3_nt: TGTGCCAGCAGTCACAAGCTTTATCAGTACTTC; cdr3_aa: CASSHKLYQYF
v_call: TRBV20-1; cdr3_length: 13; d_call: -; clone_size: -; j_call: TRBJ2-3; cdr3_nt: TGCAGTGCTAGGAACGGGGTCACAGATACGCAGTATTTT; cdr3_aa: CSARNGVTDTQYF
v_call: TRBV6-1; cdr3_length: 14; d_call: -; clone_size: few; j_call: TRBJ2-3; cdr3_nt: TGTGCCAGCAGTGAGCTAGCGTCTGCAGATACGCAGTATTTT; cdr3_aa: CASSELASADTQYF
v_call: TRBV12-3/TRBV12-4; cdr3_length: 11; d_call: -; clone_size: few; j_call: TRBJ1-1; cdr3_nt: TGTGCCAGCAGTCCCAGACGTGAAGCTTTCTTT; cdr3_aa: CASSPRREAFF
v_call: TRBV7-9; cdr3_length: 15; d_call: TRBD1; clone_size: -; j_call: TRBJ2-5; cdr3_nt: TGTGCCAGCAGCTTCCCAACAGGGGCCAGGGAGACCCAGTACTTC; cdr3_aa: CASSFPTGARETQYF
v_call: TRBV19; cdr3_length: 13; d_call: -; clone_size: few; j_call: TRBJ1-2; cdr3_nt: TGTGCCAGTAGTGACCGCTCCACCTATGGCTACACCTTC; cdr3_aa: CASSDRSTYGYTF
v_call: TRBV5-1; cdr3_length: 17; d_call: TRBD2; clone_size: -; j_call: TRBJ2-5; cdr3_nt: TGCGCCAGCAGCTTGGATCCTAGCGGGGGCGCCGAAGAGACCCAGTACTTC; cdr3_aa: CASSLDPSGGAEETQYF
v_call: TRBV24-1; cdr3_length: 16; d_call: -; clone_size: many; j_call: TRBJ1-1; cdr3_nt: TGTGCCACCAGTGACACGACGGGGCGTGGGAACACTGAAGCTTTCTTT; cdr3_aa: CATSDTTGRGNTEAFF
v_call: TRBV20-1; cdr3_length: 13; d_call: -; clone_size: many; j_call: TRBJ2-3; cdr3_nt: TGCAGTGCTAGACTCGGTGGGCCAGATACGCAGTATTTT; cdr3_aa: CSARLGGPDTQYF
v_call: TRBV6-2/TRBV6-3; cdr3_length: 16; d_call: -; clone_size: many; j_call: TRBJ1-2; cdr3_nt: TGTGCCAGCAGTTACTCTACTCCGGGGCCCTCGGGAGGCTACACCTTC; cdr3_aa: CASSYSTPGPSGGYTF
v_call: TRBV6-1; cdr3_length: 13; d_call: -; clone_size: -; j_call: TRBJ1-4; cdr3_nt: TGTGCCAGCAGTGGACAGAACAATGAAAAACTGTTTTTT; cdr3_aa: CASSGQNNEKLFF
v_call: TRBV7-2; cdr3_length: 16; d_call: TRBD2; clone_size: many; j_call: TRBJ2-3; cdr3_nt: TGTGCCAGCAGCGCTGAGGGCGGGGGGCTTCTAGATACGCAGTATTTT; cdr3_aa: CASSAEGGGLLDTQYF
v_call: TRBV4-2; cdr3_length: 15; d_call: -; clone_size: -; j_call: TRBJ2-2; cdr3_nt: TGTGCCAGCAGCCCTCGGACAGAGGGGACCGGGGAGCTGTTTTTT; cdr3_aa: CASSPRTEGTGELFF
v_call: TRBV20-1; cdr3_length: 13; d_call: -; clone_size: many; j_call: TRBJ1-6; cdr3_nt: TGCAGTGCCCAGACGCGGGGGATTTCACCCCTCCACTTT; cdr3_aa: CSAQTRGISPLHF
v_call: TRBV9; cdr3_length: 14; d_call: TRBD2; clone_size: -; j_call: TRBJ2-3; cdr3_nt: TGTGCCAGCATAGGGACTAGCGGGGGAAATACGCAGTATTTT; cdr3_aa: CASIGTSGGNTQYF
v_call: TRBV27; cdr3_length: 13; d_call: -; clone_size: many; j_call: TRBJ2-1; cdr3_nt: TGTGCCAGCAGTGGGAGATCCTACAATGAGCAGTTCTTC; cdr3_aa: CASSGRSYNEQFF
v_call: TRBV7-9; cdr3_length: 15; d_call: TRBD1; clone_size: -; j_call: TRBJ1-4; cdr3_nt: TGTGCCAGCAGTGGGGCCGGGACAGGGGTTGAAAAACTGTTTTTT; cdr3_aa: CASSGAGTGVEKLFF
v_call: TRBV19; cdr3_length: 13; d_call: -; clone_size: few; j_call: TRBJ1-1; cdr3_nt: TGTGCCAGTAACCACCGGGGGAACACTGAAGCTTTCTTT; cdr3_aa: CASNHRGNTEAFF
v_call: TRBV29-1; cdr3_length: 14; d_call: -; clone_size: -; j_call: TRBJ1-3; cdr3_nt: TGCAGCGTTTTCAGGGCGACCTCTGGAGACACCATATATTTT; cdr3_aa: CSVFRATSGDTIYF
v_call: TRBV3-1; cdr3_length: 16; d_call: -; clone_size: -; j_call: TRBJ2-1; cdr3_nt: TGTGCCAGCAGCCAAGATGGCGGGCCGGGGTGGGGTGAGCAGTTCTTC; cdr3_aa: CASSQDGGPGWGEQFF
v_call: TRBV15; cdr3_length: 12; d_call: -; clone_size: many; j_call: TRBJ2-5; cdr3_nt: TGTGCCACCAGCAGAGATAGTGAGACCCAGTACTTC; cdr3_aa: CATSRDSETQYF
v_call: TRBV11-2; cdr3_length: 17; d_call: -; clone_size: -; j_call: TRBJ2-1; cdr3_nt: TGTGCCAGCAGCTTAGGACCGGGGTCCTACAGTGGCAATGAGCAGTTCTTC; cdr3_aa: CASSLGPGSYSGNEQFF
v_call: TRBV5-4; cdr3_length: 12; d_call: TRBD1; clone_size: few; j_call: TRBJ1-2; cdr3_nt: TGTGCCAGCAGCTTGACAGGGGGAGGCTACACCTTC; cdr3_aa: CASSLTGGGYTF
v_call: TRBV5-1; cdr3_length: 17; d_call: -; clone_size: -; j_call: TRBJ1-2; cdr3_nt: TGCGCCAGCAGCCCAGTTGGGGCAGGGACCGATAACTATGGCTACACCTTC; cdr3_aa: CASSPVGAGTDNYGYTF
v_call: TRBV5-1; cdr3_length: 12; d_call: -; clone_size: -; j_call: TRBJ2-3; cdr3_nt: TGCGCCAGCACCCAAAATACAGATACGCAGTATTTT; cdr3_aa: CASTQNTDTQYF
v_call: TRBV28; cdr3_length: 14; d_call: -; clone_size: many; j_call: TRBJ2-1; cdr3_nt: TGTGCCAGCAGGCTTGGGGGTCCCTACAATGAGCAGTTCTTC; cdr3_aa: CASRLGGPYNEQFF
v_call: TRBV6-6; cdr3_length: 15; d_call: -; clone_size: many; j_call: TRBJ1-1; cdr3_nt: TGTGCCAGCAGTTACCAGAGTTCGGGCAGTAGTGAAGCTTTCTTT; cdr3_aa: CASSYQSSGSSEAFF
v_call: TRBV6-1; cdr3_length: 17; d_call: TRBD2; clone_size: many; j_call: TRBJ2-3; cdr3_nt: TGTGCCAGCAGTAGATCACTAGCGGGGGGACCCACAGATACGCAGTATTTT; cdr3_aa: CASSRSLAGGPTDTQYF
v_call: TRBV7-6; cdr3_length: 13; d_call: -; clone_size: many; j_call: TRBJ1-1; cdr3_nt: TGTGCCAGCAGCTTACTCGGGGGCGGTGAAGCTTTCTTT; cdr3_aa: CASSLLGGGEAFF
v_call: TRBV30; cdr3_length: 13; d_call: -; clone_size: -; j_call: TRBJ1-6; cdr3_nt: TGTGCCTGGACCGGACAATGGAGATCACCCCTCCACTTT; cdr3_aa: CAWTGQWRSPLHF
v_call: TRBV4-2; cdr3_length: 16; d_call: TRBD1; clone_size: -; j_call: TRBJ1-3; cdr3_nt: TGTGCCAGCAGCCACCGACAGGGAAACTCTGGAAACACCATATATTTT; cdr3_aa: CASSHRQGNSGNTIYF
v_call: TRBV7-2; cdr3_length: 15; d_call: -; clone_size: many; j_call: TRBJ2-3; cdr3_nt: TGTGCCAGCAGCCCGTACCGACGTGCGGATGATACGCAGTATTTT; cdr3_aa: CASSPYRRADDTQYF